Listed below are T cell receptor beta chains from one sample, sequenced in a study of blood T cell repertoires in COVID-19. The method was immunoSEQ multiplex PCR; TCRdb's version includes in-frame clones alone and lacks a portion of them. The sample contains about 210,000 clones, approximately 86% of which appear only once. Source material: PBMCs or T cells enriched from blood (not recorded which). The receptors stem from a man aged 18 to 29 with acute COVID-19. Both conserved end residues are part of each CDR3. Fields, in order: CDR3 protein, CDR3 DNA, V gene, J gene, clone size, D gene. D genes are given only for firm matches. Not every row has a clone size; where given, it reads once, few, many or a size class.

CDR3: CASSYSGTGRYEQYF
DNA: TGTGCCAGCAGTTACTCAGGGACAGGGAGGTACGAGCAGTACTTC
V: TRBV6-5
J: TRBJ2-7
size: NA
D: TRBD1

CDR3: CASSQGGRSNTEAFF
DNA: TGTGCCAGCAGCCAAGGAGGAAGATCGAACACTGAAGCTTTCTTT
V: TRBV11-2
J: TRBJ1-1
size: NA
D: NA

CDR3: CASSLAGQDNSPLHF
DNA: TGTGCCAGCAGCTTAGCGGGACAGGATAATTCACCCCTCCACTTT
V: TRBV7-9
J: TRBJ1-6
size: NA
D: TRBD1

CDR3: CAWGPGLLQETQYF
DNA: TGTGCCTGGGGGCCGGGACTGCTACAAGAGACCCAGTACTTC
V: TRBV30
J: TRBJ2-5
size: NA
D: NA

CDR3: CSVPQGENTEAFF
DNA: TGCAGCGTTCCCCAGGGGGAGAACACTGAAGCTTTCTTT
V: TRBV29-1
J: TRBJ1-1
size: NA
D: TRBD1

CDR3: CASSQRARLAVYNEQFF
DNA: TGCGCCAGCAGCCAAAGGGCCCGACTAGCGGTCTACAATGAGCAGTTCTTC
V: TRBV4-3
J: TRBJ2-1
size: once
D: TRBD2

CDR3: CSVGTGSNTEAFF
DNA: TGCAGCGTGGGGACAGGGTCGAACACTGAAGCTTTCTTT
V: TRBV29-1
J: TRBJ1-1
size: NA
D: TRBD1

CDR3: CASRTLAGAGEQYF
DNA: TGTGCCAGCAGAACATTAGCGGGAGCCGGCGAGCAGTACTTC
V: TRBV2
J: TRBJ2-7
size: NA
D: TRBD2

CDR3: CATAIWTGDNSPLHF
DNA: TGTGCCACCGCAATCTGGACAGGCGATAATTCACCCCTCCACTTT
V: TRBV19
J: TRBJ1-6
size: NA
D: TRBD1

CDR3: CASSLSLSSGRPAGDTQYF
DNA: TGTGCCAGCAGTTTATCTCTCTCTAGCGGGAGGCCTGCGGGAGATACGCAGTATTTT
V: TRBV28
J: TRBJ2-3
size: NA
D: TRBD2

CDR3: CAAGTSGKEQYF
DNA: TGTGCCGCCGGGACTAGCGGGAAGGAGCAGTACTTC
V: TRBV28
J: TRBJ2-7
size: NA
D: TRBD2

CDR3: CASSLPRVGFTGVYNEQFF
DNA: TGTGCCAGCAGTTTACCGAGGGTCGGATTTACCGGGGTCTACAATGAGCAGTTCTTC
V: TRBV28
J: TRBJ2-1
size: NA
D: NA

CDR3: CASSYSGTNKETQYF
DNA: TGTGCCAGCAGTTACTCAGGGACAAATAAAGAGACCCAGTACTTC
V: TRBV6-5
J: TRBJ2-5
size: NA
D: NA